The rows below give T cell receptor beta chains drawn from one sample of a study of shared clonotypes between healthy human individuals. The assay was immunoSEQ multiplex PCR, and TCRdb's table has in-frame clones only and misses some. The sample holds about 1,500,000 clones, about 96% seen once. Sequences were obtained from naive CD4+ T cells sorted from blood. The source is a young man in good health. Both conserved end residues are part of each CDR3. D genes are given only for firm matches. Size tells how often a clone was seen (once, few, many) or the class of an expanded clone, and some rows leave it out.

clone size: -; D gene: -; J gene: TRBJ1-2; V gene: TRBV4-1; CDR3 protein: CASSQDQLPYGYTF; CDR3 DNA: TGCGCCAGCAGCCAAGATCAATTACCCTATGGCTACACCTTC
clone size: -; D gene: -; J gene: TRBJ2-1; V gene: TRBV14; CDR3 protein: CASSQVRRSTYNEQFF; CDR3 DNA: TGTGCCAGCAGCCAAGTTCGGAGGTCCACCTACAATGAGCAGTTCTTC
clone size: -; D gene: -; J gene: TRBJ1-5; V gene: TRBV30; CDR3 protein: CAWGLAGDNQPQHF; CDR3 DNA: TGTGCCTGGGGGCTGGCGGGGGACAATCAGCCCCAGCATTTT
clone size: -; D gene: TRBD1; J gene: TRBJ2-7; V gene: TRBV6-1; CDR3 protein: CASRRTGAAYEQYF; CDR3 DNA: TGTGCCAGCAGGAGGACAGGAGCAGCCTACGAGCAGTACTTC
clone size: once; D gene: -; J gene: TRBJ1-1; V gene: TRBV5-1; CDR3 protein: CASSQDRLNTEAFF; CDR3 DNA: TGCGCCAGCAGCCAAGACAGGTTGAACACTGAAGCTTTCTTT
clone size: -; D gene: TRBD1; J gene: TRBJ2-3; V gene: TRBV7-9; CDR3 protein: CASSFGDRITDTQYF; CDR3 DNA: TGTGCCAGCAGCTTCGGGGACAGGATAACAGATACGCAGTATTTT
clone size: once; D gene: -; J gene: TRBJ1-2; V gene: TRBV5-1; CDR3 protein: CASSRDGANYGYTF; CDR3 DNA: TGCGCCAGCAGCCGGGACGGAGCTAACTATGGCTACACCTTC
clone size: -; D gene: -; J gene: TRBJ1-2; V gene: TRBV28; CDR3 protein: CASSFTGRLLYGYTF; CDR3 DNA: TGTGCCAGCAGTTTTACGGGACGGCTCCTTTATGGCTACACCTTC
clone size: -; D gene: -; J gene: TRBJ1-1; V gene: TRBV11-3; CDR3 protein: CASSLVANTEAFF; CDR3 DNA: TGTGCCAGCAGCTTAGTAGCGAACACTGAAGCTTTCTTT
clone size: -; D gene: TRBD1; J gene: TRBJ1-5; V gene: TRBV5-6; CDR3 protein: CASSLRDRDQPQHF; CDR3 DNA: TGTGCCAGCAGCTTGAGGGACAGGGATCAGCCCCAGCATTTT
clone size: once; D gene: TRBD1; J gene: TRBJ2-7; V gene: TRBV10-3; CDR3 protein: CATRSGTGGYEQYF; CDR3 DNA: TGTGCCACCAGGTCTGGGACAGGGGGCTACGAGCAGTACTTC
clone size: -; D gene: -; J gene: TRBJ2-1; V gene: TRBV9; CDR3 protein: CASSVGLHNEQFF; CDR3 DNA: TGTGCCAGCAGCGTTGGACTGCACAATGAGCAGTTCTTC
clone size: -; D gene: TRBD2; J gene: TRBJ2-7; V gene: TRBV19; CDR3 protein: CASSKREGRNEQYF; CDR3 DNA: TGTGCCAGTAGTAAGCGGGAGGGCCGAAACGAGCAGTACTTC
clone size: -; D gene: -; J gene: TRBJ2-5; V gene: TRBV19; CDR3 protein: CASSIVGGRETQYF; CDR3 DNA: TGTGCCAGTAGTATAGTTGGGGGTCGAGAGACCCAGTACTTC
clone size: -; D gene: TRBD1; J gene: TRBJ2-6; V gene: TRBV6-4; CDR3 protein: CGDSFSGANVLTF; CDR3 DNA: TGTGGGGACAGTTTCTCTGGGGCCAACGTCCTGACTTTC
clone size: -; D gene: -; J gene: TRBJ2-3; V gene: TRBV5-1; CDR3 protein: CASARRQGEGLGDTQYF; CDR3 DNA: TGCGCCAGCGCCCGGCGTCAGGGGGAGGGCCTAGGAGATACGCAGTATTTT
clone size: -; D gene: -; J gene: TRBJ2-3; V gene: TRBV9; CDR3 protein: CASSATSTDTQYF; CDR3 DNA: TGTGCCAGCAGCGCCACCAGCACAGATACGCAGTATTTT
clone size: -; D gene: TRBD1; J gene: TRBJ2-7; V gene: TRBV5-1; CDR3 protein: CASSLATGDIYEQYF; CDR3 DNA: TGCGCCAGCAGCTTGGCTACAGGGGACATTTACGAGCAGTACTTC
clone size: -; D gene: TRBD2; J gene: TRBJ2-1; V gene: TRBV2; CDR3 protein: CASRVTTGTSGDNEQFF; CDR3 DNA: TGTGCCAGCAGAGTAACCACCGGGACTAGCGGGGACAATGAGCAGTTCTTC
clone size: -; D gene: -; J gene: TRBJ2-1; V gene: TRBV15; CDR3 protein: CATSRVARNEQFF; CDR3 DNA: TGTGCCACCAGCAGAGTTGCACGCAATGAGCAGTTCTTC
clone size: -; D gene: TRBD1; J gene: TRBJ1-2; V gene: TRBV7-2; CDR3 protein: CASSLEGGDADGYTF; CDR3 DNA: TGTGCCAGCAGCTTAGAAGGGGGCGATGCGGATGGCTACACCTTC
clone size: -; D gene: TRBD1; J gene: TRBJ1-5; V gene: TRBV9; CDR3 protein: CASSLGTGAGQPQHF; CDR3 DNA: TGTGCCAGCAGCTTGGGGACAGGGGCCGGTCAGCCCCAGCATTTT
clone size: -; D gene: -; J gene: TRBJ2-1; V gene: TRBV7-3; CDR3 protein: CASSFANSLYNEQFF; CDR3 DNA: TGTGCCAGCAGCTTTGCCAATTCACTATACAATGAGCAGTTCTTC
clone size: once; D gene: -; J gene: TRBJ1-2; V gene: TRBV5-1; CDR3 protein: CASSLGVNRVGYGYTF; CDR3 DNA: TGCGCCAGCAGCTTGGGGGTAAACAGGGTGGGCTATGGCTACACCTTC
clone size: once; D gene: -; J gene: TRBJ1-1; V gene: TRBV11-2; CDR3 protein: CASSFPGRSTEAFF; CDR3 DNA: TGTGCCAGCAGCTTCCCTGGTAGGAGCACTGAAGCTTTCTTT
clone size: -; D gene: -; J gene: TRBJ2-7; V gene: TRBV10-1; CDR3 protein: CASSESTGASSYEQYF; CDR3 DNA: TGCGCCAGCAGTGAGTCGACCGGGGCAAGCTCCTACGAGCAGTACTTC
clone size: -; D gene: -; J gene: TRBJ1-4; V gene: TRBV4-1; CDR3 protein: CASSLMGIGEKLFF; CDR3 DNA: TGCGCCAGCAGCTTGATGGGAATCGGTGAAAAACTGTTTTTT
clone size: -; D gene: -; J gene: TRBJ1-1; V gene: TRBV2; CDR3 protein: CASSEVRGNTEAFF; CDR3 DNA: TGTGCCAGCAGTGAAGTCAGGGGGAACACTGAAGCTTTCTTT